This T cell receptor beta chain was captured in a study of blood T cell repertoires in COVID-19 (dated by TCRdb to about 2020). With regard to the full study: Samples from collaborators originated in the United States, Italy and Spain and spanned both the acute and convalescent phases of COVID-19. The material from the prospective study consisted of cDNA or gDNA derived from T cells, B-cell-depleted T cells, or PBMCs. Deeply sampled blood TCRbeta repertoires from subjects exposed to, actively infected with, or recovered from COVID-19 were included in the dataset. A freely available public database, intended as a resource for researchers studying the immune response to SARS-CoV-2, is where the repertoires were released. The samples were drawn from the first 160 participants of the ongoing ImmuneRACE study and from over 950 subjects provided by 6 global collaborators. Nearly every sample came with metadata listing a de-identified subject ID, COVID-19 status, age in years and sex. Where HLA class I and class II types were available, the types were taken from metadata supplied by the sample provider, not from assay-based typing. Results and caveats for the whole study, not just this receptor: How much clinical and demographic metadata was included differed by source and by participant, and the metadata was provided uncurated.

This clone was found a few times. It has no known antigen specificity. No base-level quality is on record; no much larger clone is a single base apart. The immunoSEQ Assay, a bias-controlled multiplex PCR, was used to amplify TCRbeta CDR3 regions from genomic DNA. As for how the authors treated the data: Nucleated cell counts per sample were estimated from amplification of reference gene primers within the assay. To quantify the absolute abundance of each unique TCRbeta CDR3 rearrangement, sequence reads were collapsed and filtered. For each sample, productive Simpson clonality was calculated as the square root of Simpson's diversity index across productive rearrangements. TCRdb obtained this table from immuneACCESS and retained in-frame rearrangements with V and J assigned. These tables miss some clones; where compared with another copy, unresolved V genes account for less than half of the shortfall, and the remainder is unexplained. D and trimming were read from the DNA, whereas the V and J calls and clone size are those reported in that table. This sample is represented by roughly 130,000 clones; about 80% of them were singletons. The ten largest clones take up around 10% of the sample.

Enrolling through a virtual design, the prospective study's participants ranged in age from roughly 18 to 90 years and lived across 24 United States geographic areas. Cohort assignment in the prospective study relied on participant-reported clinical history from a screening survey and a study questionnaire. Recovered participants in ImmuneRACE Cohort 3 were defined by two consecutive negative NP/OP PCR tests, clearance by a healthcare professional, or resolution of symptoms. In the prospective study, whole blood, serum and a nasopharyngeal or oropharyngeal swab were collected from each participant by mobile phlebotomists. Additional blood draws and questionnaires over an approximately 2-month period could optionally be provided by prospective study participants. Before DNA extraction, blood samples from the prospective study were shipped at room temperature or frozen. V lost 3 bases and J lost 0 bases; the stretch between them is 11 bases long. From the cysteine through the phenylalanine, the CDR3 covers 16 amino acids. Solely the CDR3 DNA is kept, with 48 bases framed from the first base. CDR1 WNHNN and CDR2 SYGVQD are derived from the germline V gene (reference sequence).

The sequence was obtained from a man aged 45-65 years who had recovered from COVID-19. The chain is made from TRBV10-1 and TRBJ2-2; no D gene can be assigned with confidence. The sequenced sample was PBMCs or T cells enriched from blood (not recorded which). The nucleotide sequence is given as TGCGCCAGCAGTGATCGCGGTGATGCGAACACCGGGGAGCTGTTTTTT. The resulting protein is CASSDRGDANTGELFF.